This TCR beta chain comes out of a study of blood T cells in healthy people across ages. A few counts support this clonotype. CDR3 size: 14 residues. Germline-derived CDR1 and CDR2 are DFQATT and SNEGSKA (reference sequence). V was pared by 0 bases and J by 9 bases, with 9 bases of the junction left unmatched. Then a second PCR, running roughly 7 to 11 cycles, was carried out with a sample-barcoded 5' primer and a J-beta primer mix. Sequencing of every sample gave 3 million or more CDR3-containing paired-end reads. TCRdb re-analysed the 5' RACE reads in MiXCR, keeping a single row per CDR3 protein. The profile shows 760,000 or so distinct CDR3 sequences, approximately 25% of them singletons. These data were likewise used in another study, on T cells of mothers and their children. That work contributes: Nine systemically healthy Caucasian donors: three mothers, six children.

The sequence derives from a boy younger than 18 in good health. The chain is built from TRBV20-1 and TRBJ2-5; 8 bases are a match to TRBD2. The sequencing input was blood. CDR3 bases: TGCAGTGCTAGAGACCCCGGTCCGGGAGGGTCCCAGTACTTC. This encodes CSARDPGPGGSQYF.